This T cell receptor beta chain was obtained from a study of blood T cell repertoires in COVID-19. Background on the study: Samples came from the United States, Italy and Spain, spanning acute and convalescent COVID-19. Sources were T cells, B-cell-depleted T cells, or PBMCs; the material itself was cDNA or gDNA.

Study processing details: Reference gene primer amplification yielded estimated nucleated cell counts. Produced via immunoSEQ multiplex PCR; TCRdb's table is partial and in-frame only. Clone size and the V and J calls come from that table; the DNA yielded D and trimming. The sample consists of about 130,000 clones, 75% to 85% of them appearing once. The length of the CDR3 is 15 residues. The germline V and J ends were trimmed by 4 bases and 8 bases, with 18 bases remaining between them. CDR1 and CDR2 (germline): MNHEY, SMNVEV (reference sequence). The sample was peripheral blood. The TCR sequence derives from a man aged 35 to 55 with active or convalescent COVID-19. This chain uses TRBV27 with TRBJ2-1; D is unresolved. CDR3 DNA sequence: TGTGCCAGCAGTTCACAACAGATCCAGAGAGATGAGCAGTTCTTC. It codes for CASSSQQIQRDEQFF.